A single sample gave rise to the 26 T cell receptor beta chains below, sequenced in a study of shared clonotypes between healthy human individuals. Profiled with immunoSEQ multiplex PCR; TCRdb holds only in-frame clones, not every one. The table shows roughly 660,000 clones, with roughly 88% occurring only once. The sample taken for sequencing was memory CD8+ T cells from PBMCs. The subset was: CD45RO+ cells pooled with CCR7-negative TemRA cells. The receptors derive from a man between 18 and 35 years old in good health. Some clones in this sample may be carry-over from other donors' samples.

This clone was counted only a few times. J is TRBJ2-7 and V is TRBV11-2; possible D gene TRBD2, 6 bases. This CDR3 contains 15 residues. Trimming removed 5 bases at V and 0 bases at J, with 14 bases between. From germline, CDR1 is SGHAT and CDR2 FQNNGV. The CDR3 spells CASSTASASSYEQYF. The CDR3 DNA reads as TGTGCCAGCAGCACTGCTAGCGCAAGCTCCTACGAGCAGTACTTC.

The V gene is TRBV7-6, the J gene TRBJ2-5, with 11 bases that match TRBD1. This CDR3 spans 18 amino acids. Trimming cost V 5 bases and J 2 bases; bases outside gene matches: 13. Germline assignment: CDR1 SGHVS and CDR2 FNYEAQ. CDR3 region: CASSADRGRIQSQETQYF. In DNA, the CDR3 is TGTGCCAGCAGCGCGGACAGGGGGCGCATTCAGTCTCAAGAGACCCAGTACTTC.

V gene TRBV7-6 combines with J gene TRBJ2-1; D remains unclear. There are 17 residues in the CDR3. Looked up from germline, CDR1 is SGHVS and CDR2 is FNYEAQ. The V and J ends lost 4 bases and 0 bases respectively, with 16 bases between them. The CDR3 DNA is TGTGCCAGCAGCTCCGGACCCCCGCACAGCTCCTACAATGAGCAGTTCTTC. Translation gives CASSSGPPHSSYNEQFF.

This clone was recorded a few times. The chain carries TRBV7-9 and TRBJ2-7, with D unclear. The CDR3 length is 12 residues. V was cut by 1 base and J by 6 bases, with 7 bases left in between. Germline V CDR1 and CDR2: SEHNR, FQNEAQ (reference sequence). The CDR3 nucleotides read TGTGCCAGCAGCTTAGGTAGTTTCGAGCAGTACTTC. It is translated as CASSLGSFEQYF.

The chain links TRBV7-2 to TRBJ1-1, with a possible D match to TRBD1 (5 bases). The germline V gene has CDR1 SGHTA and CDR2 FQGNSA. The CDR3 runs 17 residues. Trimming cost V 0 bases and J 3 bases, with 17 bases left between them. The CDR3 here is CASSLAYNQGEDTEAFF. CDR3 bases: TGTGCCAGCAGCTTAGCTTACAACCAGGGAGAGGACACTGAAGCTTTCTTT.

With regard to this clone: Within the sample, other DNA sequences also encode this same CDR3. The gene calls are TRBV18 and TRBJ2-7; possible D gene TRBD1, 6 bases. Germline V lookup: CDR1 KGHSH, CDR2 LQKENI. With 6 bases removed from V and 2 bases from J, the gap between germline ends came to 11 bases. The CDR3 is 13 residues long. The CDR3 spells CASSQTGPYEQYF. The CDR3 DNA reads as TGTGCCAGCTCCCAAACAGGGCCCTACGAGCAGTACTTC. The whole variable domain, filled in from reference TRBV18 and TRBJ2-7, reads NAGVMQNPRHLVRRRGQEARLRCSPMKGHSHVYWYRQLPEEGLKFMVYLQKENIIDESGMPKERFSAEFPKEGPSILRIQQVVRGDSAAYFCASSQTGPYEQYFGPGTRLTVT.

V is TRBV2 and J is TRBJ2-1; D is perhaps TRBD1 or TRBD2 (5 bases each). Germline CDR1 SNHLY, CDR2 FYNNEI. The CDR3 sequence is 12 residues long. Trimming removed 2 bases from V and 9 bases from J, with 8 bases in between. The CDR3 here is CASSETGLEQFF. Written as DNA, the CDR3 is TGTGCCAGCAGTGAAACGGGGCTTGAGCAGTTCTTC.

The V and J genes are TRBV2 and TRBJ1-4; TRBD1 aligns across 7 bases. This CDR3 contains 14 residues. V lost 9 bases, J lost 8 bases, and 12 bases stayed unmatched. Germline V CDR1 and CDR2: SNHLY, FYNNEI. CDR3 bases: TGTGCCAGTATGGAGGACAGGTTAGGAGAAAAACTGTTTTTT. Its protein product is CASMEDRLGEKLFF.

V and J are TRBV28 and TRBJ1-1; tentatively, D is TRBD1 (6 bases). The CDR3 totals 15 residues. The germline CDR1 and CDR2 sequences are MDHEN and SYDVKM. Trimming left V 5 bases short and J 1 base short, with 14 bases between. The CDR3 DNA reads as TGTGCCAGCAGTGCCCCACAGGGTTGGAACACTGAAGCTTTCTTT. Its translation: CASSAPQGWNTEAFF.

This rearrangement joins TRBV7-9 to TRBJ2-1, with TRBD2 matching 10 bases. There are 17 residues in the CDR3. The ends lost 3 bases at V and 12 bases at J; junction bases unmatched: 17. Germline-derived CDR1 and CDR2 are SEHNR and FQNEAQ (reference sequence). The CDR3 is CASSLERASGRGRWQFF. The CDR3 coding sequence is TGTGCCAGCAGCTTGGAACGGGCTAGCGGGAGAGGCAGGTGGCAGTTCTTC.

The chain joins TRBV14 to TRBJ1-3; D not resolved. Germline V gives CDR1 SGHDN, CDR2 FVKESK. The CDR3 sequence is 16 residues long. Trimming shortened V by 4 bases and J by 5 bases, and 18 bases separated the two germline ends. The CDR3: CASSRRGPSERNTIYF. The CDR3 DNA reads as TGTGCCAGCAGCCGACGCGGGCCCTCAGAGAGAAACACCATATATTTT. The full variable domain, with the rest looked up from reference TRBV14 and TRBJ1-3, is EAGVTQFPSHSVIEKGQTVTLRCDPISGHDNLYWYRRVMGKEIKFLLHFVKESKQDESGMPNNRFLAERTGGTYSTLKVQPAELEDSGVYFCASSRRGPSERNTIYFGEGSWLTVV.

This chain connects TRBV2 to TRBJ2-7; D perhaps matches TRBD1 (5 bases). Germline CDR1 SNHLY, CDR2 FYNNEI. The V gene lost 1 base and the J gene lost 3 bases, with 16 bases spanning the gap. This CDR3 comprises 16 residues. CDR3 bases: TGTGCCAGCAGTGAAGACACAAGACAGATAAACTACGAGCAGTACTTC. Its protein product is CASSEDTRQINYEQYF. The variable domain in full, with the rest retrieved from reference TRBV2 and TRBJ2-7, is EPEVTQTPSHQVTQMGQEVILRCVPISNHLYFYWYRQILGQKVEFLVSFYNNEISEKSEIFDDQFSVERPDGSNFTLKIRSTKLEDSAMYFCASSEDTRQINYEQYFGPGTRLTVT.

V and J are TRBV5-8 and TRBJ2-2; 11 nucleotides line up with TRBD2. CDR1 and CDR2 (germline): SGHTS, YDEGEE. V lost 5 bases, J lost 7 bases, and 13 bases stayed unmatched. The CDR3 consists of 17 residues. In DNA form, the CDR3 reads TGTGCCAGCAGTAAAATCAGACTAGCGGGAACAAGCGGGGAGCTGTTTTTT. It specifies CASSKIRLAGTSGELFF.

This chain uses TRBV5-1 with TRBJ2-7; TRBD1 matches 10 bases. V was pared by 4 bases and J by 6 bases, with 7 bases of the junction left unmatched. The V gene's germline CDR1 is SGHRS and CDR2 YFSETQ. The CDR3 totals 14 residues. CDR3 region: CASSITGTGVEQYF. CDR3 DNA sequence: TGCGCCAGCAGCATTACCGGGACAGGGGTCGAGCAGTACTTC.

The CDR3 nucleotides read TGTGCCAGCAGTGAACCTGTCGGGAGACGGGAGGTTATCCGCAATGAGCAGTTCTTC. Translating gives CASSEPVGRREVIRNEQFF. The V gene is TRBV2, the J gene TRBJ2-1; 7 nucleotides line up with TRBD2. The CDR3 loop spans 19 amino acids. Germline V CDR1 and CDR2: SNHLY, FYNNEI. J lost 6 bases, V lost 2 bases, and 19 bases had no gene match. Using reference TRBV2 and TRBJ2-1 for the parts outside the CDR3, the full variable domain is EPEVTQTPSHQVTQMGQEVILRCVPISNHLYFYWYRQILGQKVEFLVSFYNNEISEKSEIFDDQFSVERPDGSNFTLKIRSTKLEDSAMYFCASSEPVGRREVIRNEQFFGPGTRLTVL.

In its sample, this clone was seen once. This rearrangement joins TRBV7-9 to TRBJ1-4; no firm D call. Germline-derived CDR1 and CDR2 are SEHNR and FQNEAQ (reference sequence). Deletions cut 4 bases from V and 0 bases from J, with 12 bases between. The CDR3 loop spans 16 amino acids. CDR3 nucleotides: TGTGCCAGCAGCTCGTCGCTCGCCGCAACTAATGAAAAACTGTTTTTT. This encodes CASSSSLAATNEKLFF.

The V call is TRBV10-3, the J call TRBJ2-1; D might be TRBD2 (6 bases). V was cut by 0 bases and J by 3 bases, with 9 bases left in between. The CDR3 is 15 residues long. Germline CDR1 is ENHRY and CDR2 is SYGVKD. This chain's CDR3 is CAISESTAGYNEQFF. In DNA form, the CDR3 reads TGTGCCATCAGTGAGTCGACAGCGGGCTACAATGAGCAGTTCTTC.

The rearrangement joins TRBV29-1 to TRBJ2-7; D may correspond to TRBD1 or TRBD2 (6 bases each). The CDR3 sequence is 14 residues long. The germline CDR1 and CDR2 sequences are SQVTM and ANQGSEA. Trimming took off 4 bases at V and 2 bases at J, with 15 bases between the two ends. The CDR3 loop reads CSVVLGGFTYEQYF. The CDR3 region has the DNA TGCAGCGTTGTTTTGGGGGGCTTCACCTACGAGCAGTACTTC.

CDR3 nucleotides: TGTGCCAGTTCCCCTTTCGGGGGAGTTTGGGGTGAGCAGTTCTTC. This gives the protein CASSPFGGVWGEQFF. The V call is TRBV9, the J call TRBJ2-1, with a possible D match to TRBD2 (6 bases). Trimming took 8 bases from V and 9 from J, leaving 24 bases between them. This CDR3 is 15 amino acids long. Per the germline V gene, CDR1 is SGDLS and CDR2 is YYNGEE.

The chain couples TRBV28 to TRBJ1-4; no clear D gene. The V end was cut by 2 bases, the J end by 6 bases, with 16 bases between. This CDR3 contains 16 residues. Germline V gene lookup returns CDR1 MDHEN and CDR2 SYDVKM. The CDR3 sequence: CASSLGQAAGYEKLFF. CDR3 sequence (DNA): TGTGCCAGCAGTTTAGGTCAGGCGGCAGGTTATGAAAAACTGTTTTTT.

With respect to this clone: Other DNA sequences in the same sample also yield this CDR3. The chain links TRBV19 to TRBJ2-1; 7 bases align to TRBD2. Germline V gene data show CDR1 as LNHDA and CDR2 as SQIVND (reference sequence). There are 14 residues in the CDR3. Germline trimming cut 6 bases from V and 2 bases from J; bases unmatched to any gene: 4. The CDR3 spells CASREGGTYNEQFF. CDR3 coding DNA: TGTGCCAGTAGGGAGGGAGGGACCTACAATGAGCAGTTCTTC. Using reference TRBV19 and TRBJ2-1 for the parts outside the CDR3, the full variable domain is DGGITQSPKYLFRKEGQNVTLSCEQNLNHDAMYWYRQDPGQGLRLIYYSQIVNDFQKGDIAEGYSVSREKKESFPLTVTSAQKNPTAFYLCASREGGTYNEQFFGPGTRLTVL.

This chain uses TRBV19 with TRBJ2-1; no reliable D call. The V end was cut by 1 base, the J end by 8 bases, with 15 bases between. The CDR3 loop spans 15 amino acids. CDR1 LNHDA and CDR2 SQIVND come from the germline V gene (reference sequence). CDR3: CASSIGPSALDEQFF. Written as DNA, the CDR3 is TGTGCCAGTAGTATAGGCCCCAGCGCTTTGGATGAGCAGTTCTTC.

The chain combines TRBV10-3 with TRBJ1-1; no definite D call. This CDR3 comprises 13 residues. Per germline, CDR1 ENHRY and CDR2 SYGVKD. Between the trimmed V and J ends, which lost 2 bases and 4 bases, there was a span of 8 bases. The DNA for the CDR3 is TGTGCCATCAGTGAGGGACGGAGCACTGAAGCTTTCTTT. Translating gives CAISEGRSTEAFF.

The CDR3 loop reads CASSSLRDRVSYGYTF. The CDR3 DNA reads TGTGCCAGCAGTTCACTCCGGGACAGGGTCTCCTATGGCTACACCTTC. The chain carries TRBV28 and TRBJ1-2, with 9 bases fitting TRBD1. V was pared by 4 bases and J by 4 bases, with 10 bases of the junction left unmatched. From germline, CDR1 is MDHEN and CDR2 SYDVKM. CDR3 length equals 16 residues.

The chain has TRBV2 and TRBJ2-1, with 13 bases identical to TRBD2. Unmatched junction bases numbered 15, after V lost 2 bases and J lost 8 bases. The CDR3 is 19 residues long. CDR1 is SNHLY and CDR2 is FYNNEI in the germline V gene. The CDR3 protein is CASSERWDPGLAGDDEQFF. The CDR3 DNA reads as TGTGCCAGCAGTGAACGATGGGACCCCGGACTAGCGGGAGACGATGAGCAGTTCTTC.

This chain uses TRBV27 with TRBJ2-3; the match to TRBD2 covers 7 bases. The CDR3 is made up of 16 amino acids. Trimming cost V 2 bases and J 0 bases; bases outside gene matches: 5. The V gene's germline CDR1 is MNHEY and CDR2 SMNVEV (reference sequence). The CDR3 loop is CASSLLAEISTDTQYF. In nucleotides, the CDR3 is TGTGCCAGCAGTTTACTAGCGGAAATTAGCACAGATACGCAGTATTTT.